This TCR beta chain came from a study of breast tumors, draining lymph nodes, adjacent tissues. TCRdb redid the calling of the multiplex PCR reads with MiXCR, one entry per CDR3 protein. The table includes approximately 45,000 distinct CDR3 sequences, 20% to 25% detected once. Study-level findings and limits: Most tumor T cells seemingly derive from lymph node, then expand in tumor. That most tumor T cells come from lymph nodes remained unproven.

This clonotype was counted at least ten times. Its specificity is unknown. Trimming cost V 8 bases and J 5 bases, with 16 bases left between them. The CDR3 spans 13 residues. Looked up from germline, CDR1 is ENHRY and CDR2 is SYGVKD. V usage is TRBV10-3 and J usage is TRBJ2-7; no firm D call. Material: breast tumor tissue. The source of this sequence is a female donor with breast cancer. Some clones in this sample may be carry-over from other donors' samples. In DNA form, the CDR3 reads TGTGCCATCCAGGCGGCGATAATGAACGAGCAGTACTTC. As protein: CAIQAAIMNEQYF.